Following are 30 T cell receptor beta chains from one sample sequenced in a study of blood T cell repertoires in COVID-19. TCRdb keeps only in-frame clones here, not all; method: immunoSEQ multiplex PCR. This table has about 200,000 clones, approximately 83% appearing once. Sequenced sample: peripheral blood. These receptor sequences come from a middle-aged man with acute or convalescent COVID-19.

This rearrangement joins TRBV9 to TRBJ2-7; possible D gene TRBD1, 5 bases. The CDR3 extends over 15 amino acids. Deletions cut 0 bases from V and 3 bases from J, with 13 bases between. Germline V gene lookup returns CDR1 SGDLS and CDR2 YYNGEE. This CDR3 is CASSVEVGQVYEQYF. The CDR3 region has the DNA TGTGCCAGCAGCGTAGAGGTGGGGCAGGTCTACGAGCAGTACTTC.

CDR3 DNA: TGTGCCAGCTCGGGACAGATCAATCAGCCCCAGCATTTT. It translates to CASSGQINQPQHF. The chain employs TRBV18 and TRBJ1-5; TRBD1 agrees at 7 bases. Germline CDR1 KGHSH, CDR2 LQKENI. Trimming removed 6 bases from V and 3 bases from J; junction bases left unmatched: 2. The CDR3 consists of 13 residues. The variable domain in full, completed from reference TRBV18 and TRBJ1-5, reads NAGVMQNPRHLVRRRGQEARLRCSPMKGHSHVYWYRQLPEEGLKFMVYLQKENIIDESGMPKERFSAEFPKEGPSILRIQQVVRGDSAAYFCASSGQINQPQHFGDGTRLSIL.

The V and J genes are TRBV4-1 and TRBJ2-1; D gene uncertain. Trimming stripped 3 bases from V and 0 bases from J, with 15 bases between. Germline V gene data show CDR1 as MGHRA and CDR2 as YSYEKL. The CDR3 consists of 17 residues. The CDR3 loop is CASSHPTARLSYNEQFF. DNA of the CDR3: TGCGCCAGCAGCCACCCCACCGCGAGACTCTCCTACAATGAGCAGTTCTTC.

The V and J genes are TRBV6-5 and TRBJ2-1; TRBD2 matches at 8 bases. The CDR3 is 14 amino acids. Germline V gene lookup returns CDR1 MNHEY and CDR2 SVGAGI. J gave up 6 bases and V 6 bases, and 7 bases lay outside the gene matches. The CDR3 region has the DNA TGTGCCAGCAGCTTTAGCGGGAACCCCAATGAGCAGTTCTTC. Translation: CASSFSGNPNEQFF.

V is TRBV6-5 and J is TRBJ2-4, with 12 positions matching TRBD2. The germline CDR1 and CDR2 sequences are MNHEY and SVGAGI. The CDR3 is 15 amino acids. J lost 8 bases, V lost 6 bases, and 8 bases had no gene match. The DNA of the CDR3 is TGTGCCAGCAGACCCCTAGCGGGAGGGAGGGACATTCAGTACTTC. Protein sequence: CASRPLAGGRDIQYF.

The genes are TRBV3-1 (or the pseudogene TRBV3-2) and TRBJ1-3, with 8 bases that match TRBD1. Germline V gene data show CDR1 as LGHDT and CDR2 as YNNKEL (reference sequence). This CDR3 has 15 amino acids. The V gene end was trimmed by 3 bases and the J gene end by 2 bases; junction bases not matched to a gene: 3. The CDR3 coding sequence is TGTGCCAGCAGCCACCAGACAGGGGCTGGAAACACCATATATTTT. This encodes CASSHQTGAGNTIYF.

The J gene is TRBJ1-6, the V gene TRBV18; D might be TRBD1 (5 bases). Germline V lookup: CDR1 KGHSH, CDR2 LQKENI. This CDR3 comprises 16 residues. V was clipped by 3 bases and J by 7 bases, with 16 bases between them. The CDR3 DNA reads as TGTGCCAGCTCACCGGGACTACGGGGCAGCAATTCACCCCTCCACTTT. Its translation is CASSPGLRGSNSPLHF.

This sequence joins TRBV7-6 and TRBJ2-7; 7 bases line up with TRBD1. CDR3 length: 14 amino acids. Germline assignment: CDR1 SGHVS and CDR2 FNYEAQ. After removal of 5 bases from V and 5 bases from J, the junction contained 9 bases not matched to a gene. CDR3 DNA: TGTGCCAGCAGCGAGGGACAGCGTTTGGACGAGCAGTACTTC. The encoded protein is CASSEGQRLDEQYF.

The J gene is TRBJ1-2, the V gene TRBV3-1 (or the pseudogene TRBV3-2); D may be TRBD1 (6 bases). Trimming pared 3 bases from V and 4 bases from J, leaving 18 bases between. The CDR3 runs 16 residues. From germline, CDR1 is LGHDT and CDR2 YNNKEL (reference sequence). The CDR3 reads CASSQLAGQSVYGYTF. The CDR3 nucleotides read TGTGCCAGCAGCCAGTTGGCAGGACAGAGCGTCTATGGCTACACCTTC.

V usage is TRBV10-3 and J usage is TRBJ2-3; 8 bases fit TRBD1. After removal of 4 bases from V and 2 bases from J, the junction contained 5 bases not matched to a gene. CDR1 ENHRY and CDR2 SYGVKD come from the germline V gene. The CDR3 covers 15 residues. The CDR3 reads CAISATGVITDTQYF. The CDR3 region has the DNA TGTGCCATCAGTGCGACAGGGGTAATCACAGATACGCAGTATTTT.

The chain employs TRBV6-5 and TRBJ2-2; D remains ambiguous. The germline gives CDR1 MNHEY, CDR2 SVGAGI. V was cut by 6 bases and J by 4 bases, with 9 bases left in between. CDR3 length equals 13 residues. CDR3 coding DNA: TGTGCCAGCAGGAAACTAACCACCGGGGAGCTGTTTTTT. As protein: CASRKLTTGELFF.

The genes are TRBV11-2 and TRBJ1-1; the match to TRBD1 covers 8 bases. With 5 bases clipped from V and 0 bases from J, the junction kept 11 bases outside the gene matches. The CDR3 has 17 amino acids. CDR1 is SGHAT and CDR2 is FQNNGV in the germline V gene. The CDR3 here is CASSPRGLPGMNTEAFF. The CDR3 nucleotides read TGTGCCAGCAGCCCCAGGGGGCTGCCTGGGATGAACACTGAAGCTTTCTTT.

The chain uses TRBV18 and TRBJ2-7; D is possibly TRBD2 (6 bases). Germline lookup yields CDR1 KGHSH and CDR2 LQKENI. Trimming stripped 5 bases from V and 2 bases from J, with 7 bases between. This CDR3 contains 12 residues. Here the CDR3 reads CASSGGAYEQYF. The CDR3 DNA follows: TGTGCCAGCTCAGGAGGGGCCTACGAGCAGTACTTC.

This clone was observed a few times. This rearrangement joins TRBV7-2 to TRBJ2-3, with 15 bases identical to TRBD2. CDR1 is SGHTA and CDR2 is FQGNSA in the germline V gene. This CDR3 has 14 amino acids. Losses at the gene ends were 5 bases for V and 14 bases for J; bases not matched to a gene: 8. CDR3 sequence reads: CASSTRTSGRAPYF. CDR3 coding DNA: TGTGCCAGCAGCACCCGGACTAGCGGGAGGGCCCCGTATTTT.

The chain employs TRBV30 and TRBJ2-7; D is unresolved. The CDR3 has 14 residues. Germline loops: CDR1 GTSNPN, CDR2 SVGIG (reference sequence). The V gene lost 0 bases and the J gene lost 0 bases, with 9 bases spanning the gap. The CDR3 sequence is CAWSVSPGSYEQYF. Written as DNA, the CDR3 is TGTGCCTGGAGTGTTTCCCCCGGCTCCTACGAGCAGTACTTC.

This CDR3 is CASSQSARTGDEKLFF. DNA of the CDR3: TGTGCCAGCAGCCAATCTGCCCGGACAGGAGATGAAAAACTGTTTTTT. The V gene is TRBV14, the J gene TRBJ1-4; 7 nucleotides match TRBD1. Per germline, CDR1 SGHDN and CDR2 FVKESK. This CDR3 is built from 16 residues. V was clipped by 2 bases and J by 6 bases; unmatched bases: 9.

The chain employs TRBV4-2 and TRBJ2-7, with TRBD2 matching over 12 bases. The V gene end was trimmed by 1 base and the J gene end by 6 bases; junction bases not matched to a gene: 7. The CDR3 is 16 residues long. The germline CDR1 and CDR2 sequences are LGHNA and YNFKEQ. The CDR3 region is CASSQGGLAGPLEQYF. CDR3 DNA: TGTGCCAGCAGCCAAGGGGGACTAGCGGGTCCCCTCGAGCAGTACTTC.

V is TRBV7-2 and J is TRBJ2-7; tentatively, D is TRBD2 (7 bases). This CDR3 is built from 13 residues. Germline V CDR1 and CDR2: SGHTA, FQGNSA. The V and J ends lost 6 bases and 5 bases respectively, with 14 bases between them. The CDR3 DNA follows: TGTGCCAGCAGAGTGGGGGAGGGGGACGAGCAGTACTTC. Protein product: CASRVGEGDEQYF.

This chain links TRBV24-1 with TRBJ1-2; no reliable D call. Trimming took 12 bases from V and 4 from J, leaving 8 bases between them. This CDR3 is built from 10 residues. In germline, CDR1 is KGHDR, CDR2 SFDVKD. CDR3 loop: CAPESYGYTF. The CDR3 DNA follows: TGTGCCCCCGAGTCCTATGGCTACACCTTC.

The CDR3 DNA reads as TGTGCCAGCAGCTACCGAGGGACTAGCGGCCAAACAGATACGCAGTATTTT. Its translation: CASSYRGTSGQTDTQYF. This chain joins TRBV11-3 and TRBJ2-3; 11 bases fit TRBD2. Germline-derived CDR1 and CDR2 are SGHNT and YENEEA. Trimming removed 4 bases from V and 3 bases from J; junction bases left unmatched: 9. The CDR3 contains 17 residues.

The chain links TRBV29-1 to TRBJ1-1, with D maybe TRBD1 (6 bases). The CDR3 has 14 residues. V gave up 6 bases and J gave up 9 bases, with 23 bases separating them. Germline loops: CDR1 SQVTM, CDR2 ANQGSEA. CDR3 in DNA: TGCAGCGTCGACGGTGGTTCAGGGGCTTCGAAAGCTTTCTTT. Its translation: CSVDGGSGASKAFF. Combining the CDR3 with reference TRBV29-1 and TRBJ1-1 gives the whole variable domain SAVISQKPSRDICQRGTSLTIQCQVDSQVTMMFWYRQQPGQSLTLIATANQGSEATYESGFVIDKFPISRPNLTFSTLTVSNMSPEDSSIYLCSVDGGSGASKAFFGQGTRLTVV.

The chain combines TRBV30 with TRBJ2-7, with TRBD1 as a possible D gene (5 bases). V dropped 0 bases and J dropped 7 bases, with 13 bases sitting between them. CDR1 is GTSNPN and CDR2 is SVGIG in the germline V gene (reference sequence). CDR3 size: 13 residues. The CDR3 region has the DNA TGTGCCTGGAGTGTCGGCAGGGTTCATGAGCAGTACTTC. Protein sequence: CAWSVGRVHEQYF.

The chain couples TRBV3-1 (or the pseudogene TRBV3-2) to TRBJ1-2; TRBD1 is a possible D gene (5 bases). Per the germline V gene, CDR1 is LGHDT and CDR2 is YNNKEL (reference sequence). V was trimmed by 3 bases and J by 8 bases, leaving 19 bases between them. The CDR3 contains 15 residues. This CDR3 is CASSQGYFGGDGYTF. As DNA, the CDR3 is TGTGCCAGCAGCCAGGGATACTTCGGGGGAGACGGCTACACCTTC.

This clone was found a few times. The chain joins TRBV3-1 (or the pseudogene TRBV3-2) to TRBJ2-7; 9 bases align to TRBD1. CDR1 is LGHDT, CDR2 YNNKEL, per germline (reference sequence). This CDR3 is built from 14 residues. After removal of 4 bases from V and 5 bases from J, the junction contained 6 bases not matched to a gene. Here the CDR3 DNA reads TGTGCCAGCAGCCCGGGACAGGGAGTCCACGAGCAGTACTTC. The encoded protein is CASSPGQGVHEQYF.

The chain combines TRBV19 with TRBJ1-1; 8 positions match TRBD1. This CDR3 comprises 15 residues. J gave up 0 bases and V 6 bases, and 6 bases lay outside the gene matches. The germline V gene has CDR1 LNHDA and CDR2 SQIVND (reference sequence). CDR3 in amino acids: CASSTGGDMNTEAFF. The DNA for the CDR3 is TGTGCCAGTAGCACAGGGGGTGACATGAACACTGAAGCTTTCTTT.

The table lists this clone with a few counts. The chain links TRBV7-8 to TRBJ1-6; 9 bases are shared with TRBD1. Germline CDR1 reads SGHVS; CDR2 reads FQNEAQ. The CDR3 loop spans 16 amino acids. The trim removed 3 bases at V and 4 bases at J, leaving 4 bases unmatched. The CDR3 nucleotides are TGTGCCAGCAGCTTCTTAGACAGGGGGTATAATTCACCCCTCCACTTT. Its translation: CASSFLDRGYNSPLHF. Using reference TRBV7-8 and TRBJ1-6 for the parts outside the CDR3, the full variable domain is GAGVSQSPRYKVAKRGQDVALRCDPISGHVSLFWYQQALGQGPEFLTYFQNEAQLDKSGLPSDRFFAERPEGSVSTLKIQRTQQEDSAVYLCASSFLDRGYNSPLHFGNGTRLTVT.

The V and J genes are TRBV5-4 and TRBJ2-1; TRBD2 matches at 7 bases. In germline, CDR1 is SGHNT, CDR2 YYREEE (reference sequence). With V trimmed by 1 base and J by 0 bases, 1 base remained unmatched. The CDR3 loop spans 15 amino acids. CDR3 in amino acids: CASSLPGGSYNEQFF. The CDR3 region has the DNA TGTGCCAGCAGCTTGCCGGGAGGCTCCTACAATGAGCAGTTCTTC.

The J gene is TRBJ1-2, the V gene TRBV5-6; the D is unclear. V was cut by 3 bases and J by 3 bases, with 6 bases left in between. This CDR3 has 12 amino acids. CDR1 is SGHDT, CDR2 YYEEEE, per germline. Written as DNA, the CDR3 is TGTGCCAGCAGCTCCCTTTACTATGGCTACACCTTC. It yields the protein CASSSLYYGYTF. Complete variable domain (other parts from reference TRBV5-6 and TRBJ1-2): DAGVTQSPTHLIKTRGQQVTLRCSPKSGHDTVSWYQQALGQGPQFIFQYYEEEERQRGNFPDRFSGHQFPNYSSELNVNALLLGDSALYLCASSSLYYGYTFGSGTRLTVV.

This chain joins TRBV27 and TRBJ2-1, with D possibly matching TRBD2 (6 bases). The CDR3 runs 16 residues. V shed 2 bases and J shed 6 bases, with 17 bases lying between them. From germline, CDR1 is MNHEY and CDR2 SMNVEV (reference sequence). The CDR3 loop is CASSLLGLGGSNEQFF. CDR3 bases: TGTGCCAGCAGTTTACTGGGGCTAGGAGGGAGCAATGAGCAGTTCTTC.

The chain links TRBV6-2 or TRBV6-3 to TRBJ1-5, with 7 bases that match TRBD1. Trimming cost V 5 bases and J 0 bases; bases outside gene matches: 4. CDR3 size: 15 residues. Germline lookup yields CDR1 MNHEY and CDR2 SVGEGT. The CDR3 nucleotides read TGTGCCAGCAGTCCCACAGGGGTTAGCAATCAGCCCCAGCATTTT. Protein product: CASSPTGVSNQPQHF.